Below, 6 T cell receptor beta chains from the same sample are listed, as sequenced in a study of OX40 agonist ivuxolimab in advanced cancers. The repertoire was sequenced with immunoSEQ multiplex PCR; TCRdb's copy has only in-frame clones and lacks some. The sample lists more than 50,000 clones; approximately 84% were seen once. The material sequenced was CD4+ or CD8+ T cells sorted from blood, taken in a trial of the OX40 agonist ivuxolimab. The receptors stem from an adult with an advanced solid tumor such as melanoma, head and neck, liver or kidney cancer.

This clone was detected a few times. V gene TRBV28 combines with J gene TRBJ1-4, with D perhaps TRBD1 (6 bases). Germline V CDR1 and CDR2: MDHEN, SYDVKM. Trimming left V 6 bases short and J 8 bases short, with 22 bases between. This CDR3 is built from 16 residues. CDR3 DNA: TGTGCCAGCAGACCGGGCGGGGCACAGGGAGGGGAAAAACTGTTTTTT. This sequence encodes CASRPGGAQGGEKLFF.

This chain uses TRBV6-1 with TRBJ2-1; D is unclear. V shed 2 bases and J shed 9 bases, with 11 bases lying between them. The CDR3 is made up of 13 amino acids. The germline V gene encodes CDR1 MNHNS and CDR2 SASEGT. CDR3 nucleotides: TGTGCCAGCAGTGAAAATGGGCAAGGTGAGCAGTTCTTC. Its translation is CASSENGQGEQFF.

There are a few counts of this clone. The chain couples TRBV6-5 to TRBJ1-2, with 9 bases lining up with TRBD1. V was pared by 2 bases and J by 2 bases, with 3 bases of the junction left unmatched. Germline V CDR1 and CDR2: MNHEY, SVGAGI. This CDR3 has 15 amino acids. The CDR3 region is CASSYRGQGNYGYTF. The CDR3 coding sequence is TGTGCCAGCAGTTACCGTGGACAGGGGAACTATGGCTACACCTTC.

V usage is TRBV6-1 and J usage is TRBJ1-5; possibly TRBD1 for D (5 bases). Deletions cut 6 bases from V and 3 bases from J, with 27 bases between. The CDR3 spans 19 residues. The germline CDR1 and CDR2 sequences are MNHNS and SASEGT. This CDR3 is CASSELPRMAGEDNQPQHF. The CDR3 bases are TGTGCCAGCAGCGAACTACCGAGGATGGCGGGGGAGGACAATCAGCCCCAGCATTTT.

The V and J genes are TRBV19 and TRBJ2-2; 14 bases line up with TRBD2. Germline assignment: CDR1 LNHDA and CDR2 SQIVND (reference sequence). With V trimmed by 8 bases and J by 5 bases, 7 bases remained unmatched. The CDR3 is made up of 16 amino acids. This CDR3 reads CASLGTSGRGTGELFF. CDR3 nucleotide sequence: TGTGCCAGTCTCGGGACTAGCGGGAGAGGAACCGGGGAGCTGTTTTTT.

V is TRBV2 and J is TRBJ2-3; TRBD2 is a possible D gene (5 bases). Germline V CDR1 and CDR2: SNHLY, FYNNEI. The CDR3 is made up of 14 amino acids. V lost 4 bases to trimming and J lost 5 bases, with 13 bases between them. For the CDR3, the DNA is TGTGCCAGCAGTGGAGGGTATGAAGGAGATACGCAGTATTTT. Amino acids: CASSGGYEGDTQYF.